The entry below describes one T cell receptor beta chain. Its recognized antigen is unknown. No base quality information exists; no much larger clone differs at one position. Library creation used the immunoSEQ multiplex PCR assay. Imported from immuneACCESS, the table was reduced by TCRdb to in-frame sequences with V and J called. These copies leave out some clones; in studies compared against another copy, an unresolved V gene accounts for under half, and the cause of the remainder is not known. Across this sample there are around 140,000 clones, with about 90% seen only once. The biggest ten clones account for 6% to 9.5% of the sample. This record comes from a study of control samples from healthy donors and cancer patients (dated by TCRdb to between 2020 and 2021). The CDR3 runs 12 residues from the cysteine to the phenylalanine. Only the CDR3 region is kept as DNA, spanning 36 bases read in frame from base 1. Trimming removed 2 bases from V and 6 bases from J, leaving 9 bases between the germline ends. The germline V gene yields SQVTM for CDR1 and ANQGSEA for CDR2.

Input material: PBMCs. The rearranged segments are TRBV29-1 and TRBJ2-3; the D gene is not confidently resolved. The source of this sequence is a man over 45 with head and neck cancer. CDR3 loop: CSVETSGDTQYF. Here is the DNA: TGCAGCGTTGAAACCAGTGGCGATACGCAGTATTTT.